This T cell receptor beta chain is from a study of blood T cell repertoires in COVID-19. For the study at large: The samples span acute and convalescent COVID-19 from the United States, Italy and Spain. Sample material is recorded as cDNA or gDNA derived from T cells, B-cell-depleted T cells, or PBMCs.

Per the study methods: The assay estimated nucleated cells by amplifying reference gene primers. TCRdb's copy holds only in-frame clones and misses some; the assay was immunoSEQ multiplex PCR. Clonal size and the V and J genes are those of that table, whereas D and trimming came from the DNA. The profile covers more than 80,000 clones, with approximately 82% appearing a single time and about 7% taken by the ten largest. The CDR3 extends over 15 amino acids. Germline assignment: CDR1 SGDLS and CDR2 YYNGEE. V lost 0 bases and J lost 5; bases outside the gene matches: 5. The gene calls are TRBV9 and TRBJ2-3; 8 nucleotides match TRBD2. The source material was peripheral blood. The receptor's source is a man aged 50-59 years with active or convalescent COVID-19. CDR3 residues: CASSVGGGPGDTQYF. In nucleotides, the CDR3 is TGTGCCAGCAGCGTAGGCGGGGGGCCTGGAGATACGCAGTATTTT. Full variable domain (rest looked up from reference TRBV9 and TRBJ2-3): DSGVTQTPKHLITATGQRVTLRCSPRSGDLSVYWYQQSLDQGLQFLIQYYNGEERAKGNILERFSAQQFPDLHSELNLSSLELGDSALYFCASSVGGGPGDTQYFGPGTRLTVL.